The 5 T cell receptor beta chains below all came from one sample that was sequenced in a study of blood T cell repertoires in COVID-19. Method: immunoSEQ multiplex PCR; TCRdb's copy keeps in-frame clones and lacks some. The sample consists of about 120,000 clones, roughly 90% of them appearing once. What was sequenced was peripheral blood. The receptors here all came from a human donor with acute or convalescent COVID-19. The donor label of this sample is uncertain.

The chain carries TRBV6-5 and TRBJ1-3; 9 bases align to TRBD1. Germline V CDR1 and CDR2: MNHEY, SVGAGI. The CDR3 is made up of 15 amino acids. The junction had 4 bases not matched to a gene; V was cut back by 6 bases and J by 1 base. CDR3 region: CASRTGTGSGNTIYF. Here the CDR3 DNA reads TGTGCCAGCAGAACCGGGACAGGGTCTGGAAACACCATATATTTT.

The chain has TRBV14 and TRBJ2-1; 9 nucleotides match TRBD2. After removal of 6 bases from V and 10 bases from J, the junction contained 10 bases not matched to a gene. CDR1 and CDR2 (germline): SGHDN, FVKESK. There are 14 residues in the CDR3. In nucleotides, the CDR3 is TGTGCCAGCAGGCGGGCGGGGCTAGCGGGGGAGCAGTTCTTC. Protein product: CASRRAGLAGEQFF.

The chain links TRBV28 to TRBJ1-2; 7 bases align to TRBD1. The germline gives CDR1 MDHEN, CDR2 SYDVKM. The CDR3 extends over 14 amino acids. V lost 9 bases, J lost 5 bases, and 12 bases stayed unmatched. The DNA for the CDR3 is TGTGCCAGTGCCCGTACAGGGGCGCAGTATGGCTACACCTTC. Its translation is CASARTGAQYGYTF.

The gene calls are TRBV11-3 and TRBJ2-2, with 8 bases that match TRBD1. This CDR3 spans 14 amino acids. CDR1 is SGHNT, CDR2 YENEEA, per germline. V shed 6 bases, J shed 5 bases, and the junction held 5 bases outside the gene matches. CDR3 coding DNA: TGTGCCAGCAGTTACAGGGGGGTTACCGGGGAGCTGTTTTTT. Its protein is CASSYRGVTGELFF.

This chain connects TRBV9 to TRBJ1-2, with 7 bases lining up with TRBD1. Germline assignment: CDR1 SGDLS and CDR2 YYNGEE. The CDR3 is 12 amino acids. V lost 4 bases to trimming and J lost 5 bases; unmatched junction nucleotides: 2. The CDR3: CASSSQGYGYTF. CDR3 bases: TGTGCCAGCAGCTCACAGGGGTATGGCTACACCTTC. The full variable domain, with the rest looked up from reference TRBV9 and TRBJ1-2, is DSGVTQTPKHLITATGQRVTLRCSPRSGDLSVYWYQQSLDQGLQFLIQYYNGEERAKGNILERFSAQQFPDLHSELNLSSLELGDSALYFCASSSQGYGYTFGSGTRLTVV.